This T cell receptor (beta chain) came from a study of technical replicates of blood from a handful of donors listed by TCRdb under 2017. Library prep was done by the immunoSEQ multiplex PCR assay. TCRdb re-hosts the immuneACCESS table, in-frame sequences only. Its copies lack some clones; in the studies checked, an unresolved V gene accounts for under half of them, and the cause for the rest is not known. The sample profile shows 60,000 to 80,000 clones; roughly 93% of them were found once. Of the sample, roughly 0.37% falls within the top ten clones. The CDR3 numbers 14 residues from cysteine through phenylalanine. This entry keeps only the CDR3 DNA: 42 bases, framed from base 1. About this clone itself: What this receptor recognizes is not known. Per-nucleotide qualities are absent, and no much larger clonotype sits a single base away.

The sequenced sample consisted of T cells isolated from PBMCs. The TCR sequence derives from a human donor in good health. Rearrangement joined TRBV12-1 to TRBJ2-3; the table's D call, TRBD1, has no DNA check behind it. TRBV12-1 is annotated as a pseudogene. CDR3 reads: CASSFEDRADTQYF. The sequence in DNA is TGTGCCAGCAGCTTTGAGGACAGGGCAGATACGCAGTATTTT.